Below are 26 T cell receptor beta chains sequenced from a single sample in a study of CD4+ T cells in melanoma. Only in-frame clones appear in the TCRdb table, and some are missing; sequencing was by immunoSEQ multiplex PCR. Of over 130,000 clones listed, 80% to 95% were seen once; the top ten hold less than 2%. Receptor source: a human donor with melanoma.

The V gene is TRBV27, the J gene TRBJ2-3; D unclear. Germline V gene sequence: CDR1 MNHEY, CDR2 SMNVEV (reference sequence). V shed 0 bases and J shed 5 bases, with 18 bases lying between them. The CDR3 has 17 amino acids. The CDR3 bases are TGTGCCAGCAGTTTATCGAACGGTCCCAGCAGAGGAGATACGCAGTATTTT. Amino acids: CASSLSNGPSRGDTQYF.

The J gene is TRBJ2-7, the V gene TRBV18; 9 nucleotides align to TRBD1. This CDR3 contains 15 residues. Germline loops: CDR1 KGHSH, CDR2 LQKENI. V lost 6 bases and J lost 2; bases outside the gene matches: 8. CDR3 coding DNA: TGTGCCAGCTCTCAGCCGGGACAGGGTACCTACGAGCAGTACTTC. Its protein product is CASSQPGQGTYEQYF.

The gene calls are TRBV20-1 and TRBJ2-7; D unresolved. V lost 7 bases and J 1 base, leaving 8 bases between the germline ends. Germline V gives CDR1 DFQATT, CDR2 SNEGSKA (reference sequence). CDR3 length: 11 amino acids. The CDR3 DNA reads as TGCAGTGTTTACGGTTCCTACGAGCAGTACTTC. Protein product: CSVYGSYEQYF.

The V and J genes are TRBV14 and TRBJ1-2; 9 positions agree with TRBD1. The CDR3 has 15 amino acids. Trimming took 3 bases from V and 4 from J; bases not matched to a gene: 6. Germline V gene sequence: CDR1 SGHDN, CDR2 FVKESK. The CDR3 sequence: CASSQGQGGTYGYTF. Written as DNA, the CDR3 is TGTGCCAGCAGCCAGGGACAGGGAGGTACCTATGGCTACACCTTC.

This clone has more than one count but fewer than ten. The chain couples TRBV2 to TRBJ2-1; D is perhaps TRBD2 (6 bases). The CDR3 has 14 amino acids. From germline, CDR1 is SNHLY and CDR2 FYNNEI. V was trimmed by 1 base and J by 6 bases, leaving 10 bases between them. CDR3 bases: TGTGCCAGCAGTGAAGGAACTAGCCGCAATGAGCAGTTCTTC. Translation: CASSEGTSRNEQFF.

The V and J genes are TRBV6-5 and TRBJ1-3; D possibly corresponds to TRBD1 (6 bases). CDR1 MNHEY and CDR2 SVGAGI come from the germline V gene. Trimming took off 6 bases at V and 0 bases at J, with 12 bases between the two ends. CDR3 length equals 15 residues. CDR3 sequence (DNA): TGTGCCAGCAGGCCCGCGACAGGCTCTGGAAACACCATATATTTT. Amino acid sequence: CASRPATGSGNTIYF.

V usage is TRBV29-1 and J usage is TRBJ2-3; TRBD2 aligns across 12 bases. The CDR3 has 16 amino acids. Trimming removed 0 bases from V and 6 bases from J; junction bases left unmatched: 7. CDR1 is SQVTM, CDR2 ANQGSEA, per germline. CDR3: CSVEDRTSGVDDTQYF. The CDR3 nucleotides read TGCAGCGTTGAAGACCGGACTAGCGGGGTGGATGATACGCAGTATTTT.

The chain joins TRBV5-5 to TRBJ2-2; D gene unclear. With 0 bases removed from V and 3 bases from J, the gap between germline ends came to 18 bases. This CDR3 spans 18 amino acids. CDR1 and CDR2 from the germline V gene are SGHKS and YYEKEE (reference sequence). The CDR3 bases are TGTGCCAGCAGCTTGGCCCCCTCTGCCAGACTGTACACCGGGGAGCTGTTTTTT. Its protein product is CASSLAPSARLYTGELFF.

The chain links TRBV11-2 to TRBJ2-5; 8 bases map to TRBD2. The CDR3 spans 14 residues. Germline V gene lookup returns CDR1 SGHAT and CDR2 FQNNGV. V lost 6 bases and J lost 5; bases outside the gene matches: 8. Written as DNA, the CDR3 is TGTGCCAGCAGACACGGGGGGGCCGGGGAGACCCAGTACTTC. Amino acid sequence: CASRHGGAGETQYF.

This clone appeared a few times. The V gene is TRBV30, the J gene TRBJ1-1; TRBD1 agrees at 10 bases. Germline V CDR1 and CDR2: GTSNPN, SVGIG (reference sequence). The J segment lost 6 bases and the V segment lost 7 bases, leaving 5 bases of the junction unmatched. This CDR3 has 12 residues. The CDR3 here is CAYGQGGSEAFF. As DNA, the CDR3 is TGTGCCTATGGACAGGGGGGTTCTGAAGCTTTCTTT.

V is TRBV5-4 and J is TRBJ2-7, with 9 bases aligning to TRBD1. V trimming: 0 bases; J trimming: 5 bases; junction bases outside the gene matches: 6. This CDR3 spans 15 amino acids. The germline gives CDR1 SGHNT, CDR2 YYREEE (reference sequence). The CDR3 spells CASSLAGTGTHEQYF. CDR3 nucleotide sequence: TGTGCCAGCAGCTTGGCCGGGACAGGGACCCACGAGCAGTACTTC.

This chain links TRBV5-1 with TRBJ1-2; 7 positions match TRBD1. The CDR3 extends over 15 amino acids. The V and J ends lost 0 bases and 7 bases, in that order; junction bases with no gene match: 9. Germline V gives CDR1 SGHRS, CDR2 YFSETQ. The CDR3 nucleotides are TGCGCCAGCAGCTTGGAGGCAGGGGGATTTGGTGGCTACACCTTC. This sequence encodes CASSLEAGGFGGYTF.

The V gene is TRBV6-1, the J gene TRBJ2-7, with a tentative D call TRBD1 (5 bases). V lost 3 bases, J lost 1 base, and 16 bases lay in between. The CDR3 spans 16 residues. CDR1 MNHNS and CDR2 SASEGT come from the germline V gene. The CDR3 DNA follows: TGTGCCAGCAGTGATCCCCCTAGGGGCGCTTCCTACGAGCAGTACTTC. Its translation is CASSDPPRGASYEQYF.

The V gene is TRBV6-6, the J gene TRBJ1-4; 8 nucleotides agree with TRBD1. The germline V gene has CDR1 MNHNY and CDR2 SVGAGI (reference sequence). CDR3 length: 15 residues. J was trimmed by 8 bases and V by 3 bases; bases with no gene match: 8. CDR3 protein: CASSYGGTGGEKLFF. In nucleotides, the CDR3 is TGTGCCAGCAGTTATGGGGGGACAGGAGGAGAAAAACTGTTTTTT.

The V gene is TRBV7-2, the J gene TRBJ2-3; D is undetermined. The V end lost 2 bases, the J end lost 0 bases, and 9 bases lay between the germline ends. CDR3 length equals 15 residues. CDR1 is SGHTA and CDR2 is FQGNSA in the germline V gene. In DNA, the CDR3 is TGTGCCAGCAGCTTAACCTCTACTAGCACAGATACGCAGTATTTT. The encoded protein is CASSLTSTSTDTQYF.

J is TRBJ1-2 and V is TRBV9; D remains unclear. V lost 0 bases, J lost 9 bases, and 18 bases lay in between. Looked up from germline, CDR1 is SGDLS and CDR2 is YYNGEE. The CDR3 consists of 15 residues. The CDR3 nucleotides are TGTGCCAGCAGCGTAGTCCCCAATGGTCTATTGCGCTACACCTTC. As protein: CASSVVPNGLLRYTF.

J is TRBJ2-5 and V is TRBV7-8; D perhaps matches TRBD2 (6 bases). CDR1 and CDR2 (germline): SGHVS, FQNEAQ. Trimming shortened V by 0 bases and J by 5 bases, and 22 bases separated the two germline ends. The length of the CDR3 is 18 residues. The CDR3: CASSLAYTPRASAETQYF. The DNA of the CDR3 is TGTGCCAGCAGCTTAGCCTATACACCGAGGGCTAGCGCGGAGACCCAGTACTTC. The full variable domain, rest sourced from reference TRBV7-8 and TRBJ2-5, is GAGVSQSPRYKVAKRGQDVALRCDPISGHVSLFWYQQALGQGPEFLTYFQNEAQLDKSGLPSDRFFAERPEGSVSTLKIQRTQQEDSAVYLCASSLAYTPRASAETQYFGPGTRLLVL.

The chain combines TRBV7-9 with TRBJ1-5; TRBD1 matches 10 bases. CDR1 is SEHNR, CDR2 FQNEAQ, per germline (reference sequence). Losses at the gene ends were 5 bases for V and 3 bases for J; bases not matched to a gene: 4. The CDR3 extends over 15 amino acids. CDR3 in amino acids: CASSKGTGVNQPQHF. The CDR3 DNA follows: TGTGCCAGCAGCAAAGGGACAGGGGTCAATCAGCCCCAGCATTTT.

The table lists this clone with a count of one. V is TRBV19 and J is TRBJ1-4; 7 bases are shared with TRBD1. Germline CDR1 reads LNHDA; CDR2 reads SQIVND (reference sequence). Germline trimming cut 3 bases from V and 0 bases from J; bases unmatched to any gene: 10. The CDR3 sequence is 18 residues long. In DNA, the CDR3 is TGTGCCAGTAGTATGTTGCGGGACAGCAGTGCAACTAATGAAAAACTGTTTTTT. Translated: CASSMLRDSSATNEKLFF.

The CDR3 coding sequence is TGTGCCAGCAGCCAACCTCAGGAGTTCGGAAATTCACCCCTCCACTTT. This translates into CASSQPQEFGNSPLHF. The chain has TRBV4-2 and TRBJ1-6; D gene ambiguous. Germline assignment: CDR1 LGHNA and CDR2 YNFKEQ. The CDR3 consists of 16 residues. Trimming stripped 2 bases from V and 7 bases from J, with 15 bases between.

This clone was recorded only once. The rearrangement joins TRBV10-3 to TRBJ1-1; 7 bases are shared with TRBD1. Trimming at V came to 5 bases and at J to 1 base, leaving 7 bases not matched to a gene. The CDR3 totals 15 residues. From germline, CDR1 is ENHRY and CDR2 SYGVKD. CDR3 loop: CAISRTGTQNTEAFF. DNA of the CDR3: TGTGCCATCAGTAGGACAGGCACGCAGAACACTGAAGCTTTCTTT.

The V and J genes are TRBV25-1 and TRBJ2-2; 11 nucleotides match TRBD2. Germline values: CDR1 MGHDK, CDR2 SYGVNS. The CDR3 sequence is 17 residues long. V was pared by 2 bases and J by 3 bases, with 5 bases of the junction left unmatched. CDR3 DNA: TGTGCCAGCAGTGAAACTAGCGGGGGAAGGGACACCGGGGAGCTGTTTTTT. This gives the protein CASSETSGGRDTGELFF.

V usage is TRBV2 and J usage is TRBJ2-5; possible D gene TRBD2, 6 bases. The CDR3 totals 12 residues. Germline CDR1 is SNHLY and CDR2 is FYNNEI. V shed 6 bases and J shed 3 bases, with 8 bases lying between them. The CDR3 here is CASRREEETQYF. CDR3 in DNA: TGTGCCAGCAGGAGGGAGGAAGAGACCCAGTACTTC.

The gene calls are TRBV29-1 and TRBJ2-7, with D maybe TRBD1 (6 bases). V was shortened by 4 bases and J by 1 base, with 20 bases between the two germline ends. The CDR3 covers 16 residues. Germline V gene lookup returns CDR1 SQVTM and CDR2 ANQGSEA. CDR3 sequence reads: CSVAGRGHPESYEQYF. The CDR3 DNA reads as TGCAGCGTTGCCGGCAGGGGCCATCCAGAATCCTACGAGCAGTACTTC.

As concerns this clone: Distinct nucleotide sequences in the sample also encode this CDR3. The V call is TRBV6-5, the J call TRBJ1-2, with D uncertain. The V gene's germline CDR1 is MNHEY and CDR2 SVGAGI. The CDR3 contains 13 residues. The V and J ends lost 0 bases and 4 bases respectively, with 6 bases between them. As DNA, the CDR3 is TGTGCCAGCAGTTACTCGCGTTTCTATGGCTACACCTTC. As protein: CASSYSRFYGYTF.

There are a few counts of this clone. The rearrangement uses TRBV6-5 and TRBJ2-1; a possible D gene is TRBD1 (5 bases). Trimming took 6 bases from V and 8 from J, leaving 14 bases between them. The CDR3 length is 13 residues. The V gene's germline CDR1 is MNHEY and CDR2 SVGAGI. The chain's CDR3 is CASRKGVVDEQFF. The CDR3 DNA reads TGTGCCAGCAGAAAAGGGGTTGTGGATGAGCAGTTCTTC.